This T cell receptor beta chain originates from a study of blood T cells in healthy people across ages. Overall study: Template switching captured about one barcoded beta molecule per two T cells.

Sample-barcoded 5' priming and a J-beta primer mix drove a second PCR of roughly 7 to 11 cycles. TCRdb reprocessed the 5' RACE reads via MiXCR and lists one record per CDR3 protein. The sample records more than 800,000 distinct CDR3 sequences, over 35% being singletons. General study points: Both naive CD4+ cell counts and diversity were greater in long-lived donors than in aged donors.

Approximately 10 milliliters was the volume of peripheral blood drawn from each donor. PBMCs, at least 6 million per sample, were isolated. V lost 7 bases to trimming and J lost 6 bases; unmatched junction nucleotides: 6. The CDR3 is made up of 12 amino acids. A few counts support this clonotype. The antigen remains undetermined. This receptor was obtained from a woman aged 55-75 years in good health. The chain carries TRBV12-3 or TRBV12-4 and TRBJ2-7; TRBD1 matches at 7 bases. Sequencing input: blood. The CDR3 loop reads CASTRTGAEQYF. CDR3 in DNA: TGTGCCAGCACCCGAACAGGGGCCGAGCAGTACTTC.